Sequencing of this TCR beta chain was carried out in a study of blood T cell repertoires in COVID-19. Participants were aged roughly 18 to 95 years, lived in over 20 US areas, and enrolled virtually. The table came from immunoSEQ multiplex PCR; TCRdb's copy has only in-frame clones and leaves some out. Here the sample spans 270,000 or so clones, around 90% being singletons. J lost 0 bases, V lost 4 bases, and 7 bases had no gene match. The CDR3 runs to 17 residues. Germline CDR1 SGHRS, CDR2 YFSETQ. The TCR sequence derives from a woman in her thirties with acute COVID-19. The V and J genes are TRBV5-1 and TRBJ2-7; 13 bases line up with TRBD2. Input material: PBMCs or T cells enriched from blood (not recorded which). The CDR3 spells CASSPGTSGTSSYEQYF. The CDR3 nucleotides read TGCGCCAGCAGCCCTGGGACTAGCGGGACGAGCTCCTACGAGCAGTACTTC.